Below, 29 T cell receptor beta chains from the same sample are listed, as sequenced in a study of shared clonotypes between healthy human individuals (dated by TCRdb to 2018 to 2021). The library was obtained by the immunoSEQ multiplex PCR assay. TCRdb took this table from immuneACCESS and kept in-frame rearrangements with V and J called. Such tables lack part of the clones; where checked against another copy, unresolved V genes explain under half of the gap, and the rest is unexplained. In all, the sample holds some 2.1 million clones, and about 93% of those were seen once. Together, the top ten hold roughly 1.7% of the sample. CD8 naive samples were CD45RO-negative cells positively selected for CCR7, giving a CD45RA+CCR7+ population that excluded TemRA cells. Sequencing input: naive CD8+ T cells from PBMCs. Interpreted using the paper, the cell subset or site label stands for: CD45RA+CCR7+. The source is a man aged 18 to 35 in good health. Some clones in this sample may be carry-over from other donors' samples.

This chain joins TRBV5-4 and TRBJ1-5, with D perhaps matching TRBD1 (6 bases). The CDR3 length is 14 residues. Germline-derived CDR1 and CDR2 are SGHNT and YYREEE (reference sequence). The V end lost 5 bases, the J end lost 1 base, and 10 bases lay between the germline ends. CDR3 sequence reads: CASRQRGSNQPQHF. DNA of the CDR3: TGTGCCAGCAGACAGAGGGGGAGCAATCAGCCCCAGCATTTT.

The rearrangement links TRBV23-1 to TRBJ2-5, with D perhaps matching TRBD1 (5 bases). TRBV23-1 is an open reading frame whose function is uncertain. The CDR3 sequence is 15 residues long. The V and J ends lost 0 bases and 1 base respectively, with 9 bases between them. The CDR3 here is CASSQSNRIQETQYF. In nucleotides, the CDR3 is TGCGCCAGCAGTCAATCAAACAGGATCCAAGAGACCCAGTACTTC.

The chain couples TRBV28 to TRBJ2-7; 9 bases match TRBD1. This CDR3 has 17 residues. Per germline, CDR1 MDHEN and CDR2 SYDVKM. V trimming: 1 base; J trimming: 4 bases; junction bases outside the gene matches: 11. As DNA, the CDR3 is TGTGCCAGCAGTTTATCCACCCGGGACAGGGACGGTTACGAGCAGTACTTC. Translated: CASSLSTRDRDGYEQYF.

The V call is TRBV27, the J call TRBJ1-1; 10 bases match TRBD1. J lost 4 bases, V lost 6 bases, and 8 bases had no gene match. The germline V gene encodes CDR1 MNHEY and CDR2 SMNVEV (reference sequence). This CDR3 is built from 15 residues. The CDR3, as DNA: TGTGCCAGCAGGTCCGGAGGACAGGGGGGCACTGAAGCTTTCTTT. Protein sequence: CASRSGGQGGTEAFF.

This chain connects TRBV11-3 to TRBJ2-3; TRBD2 matches at 10 bases. CDR1 is SGHNT, CDR2 YENEEA, per germline. V lost 4 bases and J lost 5; bases outside the gene matches: 6. The CDR3 sequence is 15 residues long. The CDR3 bases are TGTGCCAGCAGCTCCGCAGCGGGAGGGGTAGATACGCAGTATTTT. Translation: CASSSAAGGVDTQYF. The whole variable domain, filled in from reference TRBV11-3 and TRBJ2-3, reads EAGVVQSPRYKIIEKKQPVAFWCNPISGHNTLYWYLQNLGQGPELLIRYENEEAVDDSQLPKDRFSAERLKGVDSTLKIQPAELGDSAVYLCASSSAAGGVDTQYFGPGTRLTVL.

The V gene is TRBV4-2, the J gene TRBJ2-2; 8 bases fit TRBD2. Germline V gives CDR1 LGHNA, CDR2 YNFKEQ. V lost 0 bases, J lost 1 base, and 1 base stayed unmatched. The CDR3 totals 16 residues. CDR3 DNA: TGTGCCAGCAGCCAAGAACTAGCGGTGAACACCGGGGAGCTGTTTTTT. Residues: CASSQELAVNTGELFF.

The J gene is TRBJ2-7, the V gene TRBV14, with a tentative D call TRBD2 (5 bases). The CDR3 contains 14 residues. The germline V gene has CDR1 SGHDN and CDR2 FVKESK. V was pared by 4 bases and J by 3 bases, with 13 bases between. The CDR3 nucleotides are TGTGCCAGCAGCCGATTAGAGGAGGTCTACGAGCAGTACTTC. It encodes CASSRLEEVYEQYF.

The chain uses TRBV28 and TRBJ2-7; D not resolved. CDR1 and CDR2 from the germline V gene are MDHEN and SYDVKM. The CDR3 length is 14 residues. Trimming took off 6 bases at V and 5 bases at J, with 17 bases between the two ends. The CDR3 region has the DNA TGTGCCAGCAGCTTCAGCCGGCTCACCGACGAGCAGTACTTC. This gives the protein CASSFSRLTDEQYF.

The chain combines TRBV10-3 with TRBJ1-2, with 7 bases that match TRBD1. The CDR3 runs to 13 residues. Trimming at V came to 4 bases and at J to 7 bases, leaving 6 bases not matched to a gene. In germline, CDR1 is ENHRY, CDR2 SYGVKD. The CDR3 nucleotides are TGTGCCATCAGTGCGACAGGGTCGTCTGGCTACACCTTC. Amino acid sequence: CAISATGSSGYTF.

The V call is TRBV5-6, the J call TRBJ1-2, with 11 bases that match TRBD1. V dropped 4 bases and J dropped 7; count of bases not matched to a gene: 6. Germline CDR1 and CDR2: SGHDT and YYEEEE. This CDR3 is 14 amino acids long. This chain's CDR3 is CASSHGQGALGYTF. The CDR3 nucleotides are TGTGCCAGCAGCCACGGACAGGGGGCGCTTGGCTACACCTTC.

Here the CDR3 DNA reads TGTGCCAGCAGCCAACTCATAGCGGGGGGCTACAATGAGCAGTTCTTC. The encoded protein is CASSQLIAGGYNEQFF. V gene TRBV7-2 combines with J gene TRBJ2-1; 10 bases match TRBD2. J was trimmed by 3 bases and V by 5 bases; bases with no gene match: 7. Germline CDR1 reads SGHTA; CDR2 reads FQGNSA. CDR3 length: 16 amino acids. Filled out from reference TRBV7-2 and TRBJ2-1, the complete variable domain reads GAGVSQSPSNKVTEKGKDVELRCDPISGHTALYWYRQSLGQGLEFLIYFQGNSAPDKSGLPSDRFSAERTGGSVSTLTIQRTQQEDSAVYLCASSQLIAGGYNEQFFGPGTRLTVL.

V gene TRBV5-1 combines with J gene TRBJ1-4; D uncertain. The CDR3 sequence is 14 residues long. Between the trimmed V and J ends, which lost 0 bases and 0 bases, there was a span of 3 bases. The germline CDR1 and CDR2 sequences are SGHRS and YFSETQ. The CDR3 sequence: CASSLVATNEKLFF. In DNA, the CDR3 is TGCGCCAGCAGCTTGGTGGCAACTAATGAAAAACTGTTTTTT.

The chain joins TRBV27 to TRBJ2-4; D may be TRBD2 (6 bases). Trimming cost V 4 bases and J 4 bases, with 20 bases left between them. Per the germline V gene, CDR1 is MNHEY and CDR2 is SMNVEV (reference sequence). This CDR3 is built from 17 residues. The CDR3 region has the DNA TGTGCCAGCAGTTCCTGGGTTCGAGGCGGGGAGAAAAACATTCAGTACTTC. Its translation: CASSSWVRGGEKNIQYF.

This chain uses TRBV10-2 with TRBJ2-7; 9 bases align to TRBD2. The CDR3 spans 15 residues. Germline trimming cut 6 bases from V and 3 bases from J; bases unmatched to any gene: 9. Looked up from germline, CDR1 is WSHSY and CDR2 is SAAADI. CDR3 protein: CASSDPKLAGYEQYF. The CDR3 DNA is TGCGCCAGCAGCGACCCTAAACTAGCGGGCTACGAGCAGTACTTC.

The chain combines TRBV28 with TRBJ2-7, with D possibly being TRBD1 or TRBD2 (5 bases each). The CDR3 is 16 amino acids. V was trimmed by 5 bases and J by 6 bases, leaving 23 bases between them. Germline CDR1 reads MDHEN; CDR2 reads SYDVKM. CDR3 in amino acids: CASSTSRGKFEGEQYF. CDR3 DNA: TGTGCCAGCAGTACCTCTAGGGGCAAGTTCGAGGGCGAGCAGTACTTC.

This clone was found once. The rearrangement links TRBV11-2 to TRBJ2-3, with D uncertain. The CDR3 runs 15 residues. V was pared by 5 bases and J by 1 base, with 13 bases between. Germline CDR1 SGHAT, CDR2 FQNNGV. CDR3 residues: CASSPSPRGTDTQYF. CDR3 nucleotides: TGTGCCAGCAGCCCGAGTCCACGTGGCACAGATACGCAGTATTTT.

The chain couples TRBV27 to TRBJ2-3; D might be TRBD2 (5 bases). V was pared by 3 bases and J by 0 bases, with 13 bases between. The germline gives CDR1 MNHEY, CDR2 SMNVEV (reference sequence). CDR3 length: 16 amino acids. The CDR3: CASSLGSRASTDTQYF. CDR3 nucleotides: TGTGCCAGCAGTTTGGGCTCGAGGGCTAGCACAGATACGCAGTATTTT.

This sequence joins TRBV28 and TRBJ2-7; weak D call: TRBD1 (5 bases). This CDR3 is 17 amino acids long. CDR1 and CDR2 (germline): MDHEN, SYDVKM. V lost 3 bases to trimming and J lost 1 base, with 19 bases between them. DNA for the CDR3: TGTGCCAGCAGTTTTCCGTCGGCAGGACAAGAATCCTACGAGCAGTACTTC. This encodes CASSFPSAGQESYEQYF.

V is TRBV19 and J is TRBJ1-1; a weak D match, TRBD1 (5 bases). V lost 4 bases and J 4 bases, leaving 19 bases between the germline ends. Germline lookup yields CDR1 LNHDA and CDR2 SQIVND (reference sequence). This CDR3 is built from 16 residues. CDR3 amino acids: CASSTVGGVLGTEAFF. In DNA, the CDR3 is TGTGCCAGTAGTACCGTCGGGGGGGTGTTGGGCACTGAAGCTTTCTTT.

The V and J genes are TRBV28 and TRBJ1-5; D remains unclear. Germline V gives CDR1 MDHEN, CDR2 SYDVKM. The V and J ends lost 2 bases and 4 bases respectively, with 9 bases between them. The CDR3 is 14 amino acids. CDR3 residues: CASSLRAKNQPQHF. Written as DNA, the CDR3 is TGTGCCAGCAGTTTAAGGGCGAAAAATCAGCCCCAGCATTTT.

The chain is built from TRBV4-1 and TRBJ2-7, with D possibly being TRBD2 (6 bases). Deletions cut 1 base from V and 2 bases from J, with 12 bases between. This CDR3 has 15 residues. Germline CDR1 and CDR2: MGHRA and YSYEKL. The chain's CDR3 is CASSQVLASTYEQYF. CDR3 nucleotide sequence: TGCGCCAGCAGCCAAGTCCTAGCGTCGACCTACGAGCAGTACTTC.

With respect to this clone: The sample carries other DNA sequences with the same CDR3. The gene calls are TRBV14 and TRBJ2-5, with unresolved D. The V and J ends lost 2 bases and 3 bases respectively, with 7 bases between them. Germline CDR1 SGHDN, CDR2 FVKESK. CDR3 length equals 13 residues. CDR3 amino acids: CASSQRGEETQYF. The CDR3 region has the DNA TGTGCCAGCAGCCAACGTGGGGAAGAGACCCAGTACTTC.

This sequence joins TRBV19 and TRBJ2-7; weak D call: TRBD1 (5 bases). The V end was cut by 0 bases, the J end by 3 bases, with 12 bases between. The CDR3 runs 15 residues. From germline, CDR1 is LNHDA and CDR2 SQIVND (reference sequence). In DNA form, the CDR3 reads TGTGCCAGTAGTATAGATCCACAGGCAAACTACGAGCAGTACTTC. Residues: CASSIDPQANYEQYF.

The chain joins TRBV27 to TRBJ2-2, with 10 bases lining up with TRBD1. The germline V gene encodes CDR1 MNHEY and CDR2 SMNVEV (reference sequence). The CDR3 extends over 15 amino acids. The V gene end was trimmed by 10 bases and the J gene end by 4 bases; junction bases not matched to a gene: 9. Written as DNA, the CDR3 is TGTGCCACCACAGCGGGGACAGGGGTCACCGGGGAGCTGTTTTTT. Residues: CATTAGTGVTGELFF.

This chain uses TRBV11-2 with TRBJ1-2, with D possibly matching TRBD1 (5 bases). Germline V CDR1 and CDR2: SGHAT, FQNNGV. This CDR3 has 17 residues. Trimming cost V 5 bases and J 2 bases, with 21 bases left between them. The CDR3 DNA is TGTGCCAGCAGCGCCAACCCGCGGGGGGGAACCAACTATGGCTACACCTTC. Its protein product is CASSANPRGGTNYGYTF. Full variable domain (missing parts from reference TRBV11-2 and TRBJ1-2): EAGVAQSPRYKIIEKRQSVAFWCNPISGHATLYWYQQILGQGPKLLIQFQNNGVVDDSQLPKDRFSAERLKGVDSTLKIQPAKLEDSAVYLCASSANPRGGTNYGYTFGSGTRLTVV.

The V gene is TRBV10-2, the J gene TRBJ1-2; the D is unclear. The CDR3 is made up of 14 amino acids. V gave up 1 base and J gave up 6 bases, with 12 bases separating them. Germline CDR1 and CDR2: WSHSY and SAAADI. The DNA for the CDR3 is TGCGCCAGCAGTGAGTTTCGACTAATTGATGGCTACACCTTC. Its protein product is CASSEFRLIDGYTF.

J is TRBJ2-2 and V is TRBV7-9, with D perhaps matching TRBD1 (5 bases). This CDR3 is built from 14 residues. V was trimmed by 5 bases and J by 7 bases, leaving 14 bases between them. Germline V CDR1 and CDR2: SEHNR, FQNEAQ (reference sequence). The CDR3 protein is CASSLGERLGELFF. CDR3 in DNA: TGTGCCAGCAGCCTAGGGGAAAGGCTCGGGGAGCTGTTTTTT. The full variable domain, its missing parts supplied by reference TRBV7-9 and TRBJ2-2, is DTGVSQNPRHKITKRGQNVTFRCDPISEHNRLYWYRQTLGQGPEFLTYFQNEAQLEKSRLLSDRFSAERPKGSFSTLEIQRTEQGDSAMYLCASSLGERLGELFFGEGSRLTVL.

The V and J genes are TRBV5-1 and TRBJ2-1; D assignment may be TRBD1 or TRBD2 (6 bases each). CDR1 is SGHRS, CDR2 YFSETQ, per germline. The V end lost 4 bases, the J end lost 4 bases, and 18 bases lay between the germline ends. The CDR3 runs to 16 residues. The CDR3 protein is CASSPSGATRYNEQFF. CDR3 nucleotide sequence: TGCGCCAGCAGCCCGTCGGGGGCGACCCGATACAATGAGCAGTTCTTC.

J is TRBJ2-2 and V is TRBV7-9; TRBD2 aligns across 13 bases. Germline CDR1 SEHNR, CDR2 FQNEAQ (reference sequence). This CDR3 region has 17 residues. The trim removed 4 bases at V and 6 bases at J, leaving 8 bases unmatched. Written as DNA, the CDR3 is TGTGCCAGCAGCTCACTAGCGGGAGGGCCGGGGCCCGGGGAGCTGTTTTTT. As protein: CASSSLAGGPGPGELFF.